The 7 T cell receptor beta chains presented below share a single source sample, sequenced in a study of memory CD4+ T cells and cytomegalovirus serostatus (dated by TCRdb to the late 2010s). A FACSAria II was used to sort memory CD4+ T cells, defined as single viable CD3+CD4+CD8-CD45RO+ cells. Library method: the immunoSEQ multiplex PCR assay. TCRdb retrieved this table from immuneACCESS and kept in-frame rearrangements only. Not all clones are present; in checked studies, unresolved V genes account for under half, and no reason is known for the remainder. Present in this sample are around 60,000 clones, around four fifths of which were seen just once. About 1% of the sample is taken by the ten largest. Sequencing used memory CD4+ T cells from blood. The receptors shown here come from an adult in good health and CMV-seronegative.

There are a few counts of this clone. The chain has TRBV4-2 and TRBJ2-7; 7 bases map to TRBD2. Germline V CDR1 and CDR2: LGHNA, YNFKEQ. The CDR3 contains 14 residues. The V and J ends lost 8 bases and 1 base, in that order; junction bases with no gene match: 8. CDR3 in amino acids: CASGEGLFSYEQYF. CDR3 sequence (DNA): TGTGCCAGCGGGGAGGGGCTGTTTTCCTACGAGCAGTACTTC.

A single count supports this clone. This sequence joins TRBV19 and TRBJ2-1; D remains unclear. Germline V gene data show CDR1 as LNHDA and CDR2 as SQIVND (reference sequence). CDR3 length: 17 residues. V was trimmed by 6 bases and J by 0 bases, leaving 18 bases between them. The CDR3 region has the DNA TGTGCCAGTAGCGATCGACCTCCCACCAGCTCCTACAATGAGCAGTTCTTC. Amino acid sequence: CASSDRPPTSSYNEQFF.

This clone was counted a few times. The rearrangement uses TRBV2 and TRBJ1-1; D gene unclear. The germline V gene has CDR1 SNHLY and CDR2 FYNNEI. With 7 bases removed from V and 0 bases from J, the gap between germline ends came to 9 bases. The CDR3 consists of 13 residues. The CDR3 nucleotides read TGTGCCAGCACCCAGGCCCTGAACACTGAAGCTTTCTTT. Translation: CASTQALNTEAFF.

The chain links TRBV7-9 to TRBJ1-2, with 9 bases lining up with TRBD1. The CDR3 runs to 15 residues. V lost 5 bases to trimming and J lost 6 bases; unmatched junction nucleotides: 10. Germline values: CDR1 SEHNR, CDR2 FQNEAQ (reference sequence). This chain's CDR3 is CASSLLMDRGNGYTF. The CDR3 DNA sequence: TGTGCCAGCAGCCTCTTGATGGACAGGGGTAATGGCTACACCTTC.

The V and J genes are TRBV7-9 and TRBJ2-3; possibly TRBD1 for D (6 bases). Trimming cost V 5 bases and J 6 bases, with 15 bases left between them. Germline values: CDR1 SEHNR, CDR2 FQNEAQ (reference sequence). CDR3 size: 14 residues. CDR3 amino acids: CASSPGQGRDTQYF. The DNA for the CDR3 is TGTGCCAGCAGCCCGGGCCAGGGGCGGGATACGCAGTATTTT.

The chain recombines TRBV28 with TRBJ1-5; weak D call: TRBD1 (6 bases). There are 14 residues in the CDR3. V lost 6 bases and J 0 bases, leaving 9 bases between the germline ends. Germline V gene sequence: CDR1 MDHEN, CDR2 SYDVKM. CDR3 bases: TGTGCCAGCAGAACAGGGTATAGCAATCAGCCCCAGCATTTT. Its protein product is CASRTGYSNQPQHF.

CDR3 coding DNA: TGTGCCAGCAGCGCTTACCAAGAGACCCAGTACTTC. Its translation: CASSAYQETQYF. The rearrangement uses TRBV9 and TRBJ2-5, with D unresolved. The CDR3 loop spans 12 amino acids. CDR1 SGDLS and CDR2 YYNGEE come from the germline V gene. Deletions cut 3 bases from V and 0 bases from J, with 3 bases between.